A selection of T cell receptor beta chains follows, all from one sample in a study of molecular identifiers for immune sequencing clone quantification. One entry per CDR3 protein, called by TCRdb with MiXCR from the PCR reads. The top ten clones hold under 1% of a sample with some 97,000 distinct CDR3 sequences, roughly 26% of them seen once. The specimen sequenced was naive CD8+ T cells from blood, with Jurkat cell RNA spiked in. The receptors come from a human donor in good health. Some libraries in this study had Jurkat cell RNA spiked in. CDR3s include the opening cysteine and the closing phenylalanine or tryptophan. The order of the fields is clone size, V gene, D gene, CDR3 length, J gene, CDR3 protein, CDR3 DNA. The D gene is left open where the match is weak. Expanded clones are given a class, and other clones once, few, many or no size at all.

many	TRBV27	TRBD1	15	TRBJ1-6	CASSLAHRGISPLHF	TGTGCCAGCAGTTTAGCCCACAGGGGTATCTCACCCCTCCACTTT
.	TRBV12-3/TRBV12-4	.	14	TRBJ1-1	CASSFVRSTSKAFF	TGTGCCAGCAGTTTTGTTAGGTCGACCTCGAAAGCTTTCTTT
.	TRBV19	.	14	TRBJ2-1	CASSITPGVGEQFF	TGTGCCAGTAGTATAACCCCGGGGGTGGGTGAGCAGTTCTTC
many	TRBV6-2/TRBV6-3	.	14	TRBJ1-5	CASSYSGKDQPQHF	TGTGCCAGCAGTTACTCTGGGAAAGATCAGCCCCAGCATTTT
many	TRBV7-9	.	16	TRBJ2-3	CASSPRTAAVPDTQYF	TGTGCCAGCAGCCCGCGTACCGCGGCAGTCCCAGATACGCAGTATTTT
many	TRBV24-1	.	13	TRBJ2-3	CATYSDGTDTQYF	TGTGCCACCTATTCTGACGGCACAGATACGCAGTATTTT
many	TRBV9	.	13	TRBJ2-2	CASSVGVSGELFF	TGTGCCAGCAGCGTAGGTGTATCGGGGGAGCTGTTTTTT
few	TRBV20-1	.	19	TRBJ2-1	CSARDLFETAPRAYNEQFF	TGCAGTGCTAGAGATTTATTCGAGACAGCCCCTAGGGCATACAATGAGCAGTTCTTC
.	TRBV7-9	.	13	TRBJ2-7	CASSPVLGPEQYF	TGTGCCAGCAGCCCCGTATTGGGACCCGAGCAGTACTTC
many	TRBV5-1	.	12	TRBJ1-1	CASSLGGPEAFF	TGCGCCAGCAGCTTGGGGGGGCCTGAAGCTTTCTTT
.	TRBV7-9	TRBD1	14	TRBJ2-1	CASSPDRGWNEQFF	TGTGCCAGCAGCCCGGACAGGGGGTGGAATGAGCAGTTCTTC
many	TRBV27	TRBD1	14	TRBJ2-7	CASSPTGAPYEQYF	TGTGCCAGCAGTCCCACAGGGGCCCCCTACGAGCAGTACTTC
many	TRBV4-3	.	15	TRBJ1-1	CASSQDRKMNTEAFF	TGCGCCAGCAGCCAAGACCGGAAGATGAACACTGAAGCTTTCTTT
many	TRBV5-6	TRBD1	16	TRBJ1-4	CASSLMDRGYDEKLFF	TGTGCCAGCAGCTTGATGGACAGGGGTTACGATGAAAAACTGTTTTTT
many	TRBV30	.	10	TRBJ2-1	CAWSYTVQFF	TGTGCCTGGAGTTATACTGTCCAGTTCTTC
many	TRBV7-9	TRBD1	15	TRBJ1-5	CASSSDRASGQPQHF	TGTGCCAGCAGCTCCGACAGGGCGTCTGGGCAGCCCCAGCATTTT
.	TRBV19	.	15	TRBJ1-2	CASSSGQTGHYGYTF	TGTGCCAGTAGTTCCGGACAGACAGGACATTATGGCTACACCTTC
.	TRBV13	.	15	TRBJ2-3	CASSLKGIVTDTQYF	TGTGCCAGCAGCTTAAAAGGGATAGTCACAGATACGCAGTATTTT
.	TRBV7-9	TRBD2	15	TRBJ2-5	CASSMTSGSVETQYF	TGTGCCAGCAGCATGACTAGCGGGAGTGTGGAGACCCAGTACTTC
few	TRBV5-4	.	13	TRBJ1-3	CASSLAPQDTIYF	TGTGCCAGCAGCTTGGCCCCCCAGGACACCATATATTTT
.	TRBV25-1	.	13	TRBJ2-2	CTSSELGTGELFF	TGTACCAGCAGTGAATTAGGGACCGGGGAGCTGTTTTTT
.	TRBV6-5	.	13	TRBJ1-1	CASRGFLNTEAYF	TGTGCCAGCAGGGGCTTTTTGAACACTGAAGCTTACTTT